This T cell receptor (beta chain) was captured in a study of cytomegalovirus exposure and HLA in healthy donors. On the study more broadly: Some 91 million unique TCRs from HLA-typed donors were held in an early release of data. Study-wide findings and caveats: Later analysis suggested links between common viral pathogens and several top significant clusters. Prediction of most subjects' HLA-A and HLA-B alleles by TCR beta sequences was reportedly accurate.

Amplification used 60 Vbeta primers and 13 Jbeta primers. TCRdb's table, derived via immunoSEQ multiplex PCR, lists solely in-frame clones and lacks some. The sample comprises about 120,000 clones, 70% to 80% of which are singletons, and 4% rests with the top ten. The V and J ends lost 4 bases and 5 bases, in that order; junction bases with no gene match: 5. This CDR3 contains 14 residues. Germline-derived CDR1 and CDR2 are SGHRS and YFSETQ. Donors in the study were healthy people who gave bone marrow. Details on this clone: Its antigen is undetermined.

Sequencing was done on a sample of PBMCs. This receptor was identified in a middle-aged man in good health and CMV-seropositive. The rearrangement joins TRBV5-1 to TRBJ2-5; TRBD1 agrees at 10 bases. The CDR3, as DNA: TGCGCCAGCAGCCCGACAGGGGGCTGGGAGACCCAGTACTTC. This codes for CASSPTGGWETQYF.